Shown below are 26 T cell receptor beta chains from a single sample sequenced in a study of cytomegalovirus exposure and HLA in healthy donors. PCR used 60 Vbeta primers and 13 Jbeta primers. Assay used: immunoSEQ multiplex PCR; TCRdb lists only in-frame clones, some missing. The table has tens of thousands of clones, around three fifths seen once. Sequencing was done on a sample of PBMCs. These receptors all stem from a woman between 40 and 55 years old in good health and CMV-seropositive.

The V gene is TRBV2, the J gene TRBJ2-7; D might be TRBD2 (6 bases). CDR1 is SNHLY, CDR2 FYNNEI, per germline. There are 15 residues in the CDR3. Trimming cost V 6 bases and J 7 bases, with 22 bases left between them. CDR3 residues: CASRSGRGPSGEQYF. In DNA, the CDR3 is TGTGCCAGCAGGAGCGGGCGGGGTCCTTCGGGAGAGCAGTACTTC.

V gene TRBV28 combines with J gene TRBJ1-2, with D tentatively TRBD1 (6 bases). The germline CDR1 and CDR2 sequences are MDHEN and SYDVKM. Trimming left V 6 bases short and J 2 bases short, with 16 bases between. The CDR3 consists of 15 residues. The CDR3 DNA follows: TGTGCCAGCAGCCTCGGACAGATTCGAAACTATGGCTACACCTTC. Amino acid sequence: CASSLGQIRNYGYTF.

This clone was recorded only once. This chain connects TRBV7-9 to TRBJ2-5, with unresolved D. Germline loops: CDR1 SEHNR, CDR2 FQNEAQ (reference sequence). CDR3 length equals 14 residues. The ends were cut back, 4 bases at V and 1 base at J, with 10 bases in the middle. The CDR3 bases are TGTGCCAGCAGCTGGGCCCTCTTCCAAGAGACCCAGTACTTC. Amino acids: CASSWALFQETQYF.

V gene TRBV28 combines with J gene TRBJ2-7; 14 bases fit TRBD2. The V gene end was trimmed by 6 bases and the J gene end by 5 bases; junction bases not matched to a gene: 12. The CDR3 length is 17 residues. Germline lookup yields CDR1 MDHEN and CDR2 SYDVKM. This CDR3 is CASRPGTSGRELHEQYF. The CDR3 nucleotides read TGTGCCAGCAGGCCTGGGACTAGCGGGAGAGAGCTCCACGAGCAGTACTTC.

This chain uses TRBV5-1 with TRBJ1-1; tentatively, D is TRBD1 (5 bases). The CDR3 covers 14 residues. Germline loops: CDR1 SGHRS, CDR2 YFSETQ. The V end was cut by 7 bases, the J end by 7 bases, with 20 bases between. The DNA for the CDR3 is TGCGCCAGCGGAGCAGGGTCTAGAAAGGGTGAAGCTTTCTTT. This codes for CASGAGSRKGEAFF.

The chain is built from TRBV7-8 and TRBJ2-7, with 10 bases lining up with TRBD1. The CDR3 extends over 15 amino acids. Germline-derived CDR1 and CDR2 are SGHVS and FQNEAQ. V lost 1 base and J lost 7; bases outside the gene matches: 7. This CDR3 reads CASSLGGQGREEQYF. The CDR3 DNA reads as TGTGCCAGCAGCTTAGGGGGACAGGGGCGAGAGGAGCAGTACTTC.

The CDR3 coding sequence is TGTGCCAGCAGCTTAGCTACAGGCCTTAATCAGCCCCAGCATTTT. Residues: CASSLATGLNQPQHF. The genes are TRBV7-6 and TRBJ1-5; maybe TRBD1 (5 bases). The CDR3 extends over 15 amino acids. In germline, CDR1 is SGHVS, CDR2 FNYEAQ. The V end lost 0 bases, the J end lost 4 bases, and 10 bases lay between the germline ends.

The chain couples TRBV27 to TRBJ1-6; D may be TRBD1 (5 bases). Per germline, CDR1 MNHEY and CDR2 SMNVEV (reference sequence). The CDR3 covers 17 residues. The V end was cut by 0 bases, the J end by 13 bases, with 22 bases between. The CDR3 DNA sequence: TGTGCCAGCAGTTTATCGGGAAGGGGCACGCTGGTGGTTCCCCTCCACTTT. The encoded protein is CASSLSGRGTLVVPLHF.

Concerning this clone itself: This same CDR3 is encoded by further DNA sequences in the sample. This rearrangement joins TRBV5-1 to TRBJ2-5, with D maybe TRBD1 (6 bases). The CDR3 extends over 13 amino acids. With 4 bases removed from V and 5 bases from J, the gap between germline ends came to 12 bases. Germline V CDR1 and CDR2: SGHRS, YFSETQ. The CDR3 coding sequence is TGCGCCAGCAGCCCGGCAGGGGAGGAGACCCAGTACTTC. Translating it yields CASSPAGEETQYF.

The V call is TRBV6-1, the J call TRBJ2-2; 14 bases fit TRBD2. Germline CDR1 reads MNHNS; CDR2 reads SASEGT. The CDR3 covers 16 residues. V trimming: 1 base; J trimming: 7 bases; junction bases outside the gene matches: 2. The CDR3 DNA sequence: TGTGCCAGCAGTGAAGGACTAGCGGGAGGGGTCGGGGAGCTGTTTTTT. As protein: CASSEGLAGGVGELFF.

The DNA of the CDR3 is TGTGCCAGCAGCGTAGAGAGTTGGGGCGAGCAGTACTTC. This codes for CASSVESWGEQYF. The chain combines TRBV9 with TRBJ2-5; D uncertain. The J call may be in error: the DNA end matches TRBJ2-7 better. In germline, CDR1 is SGDLS, CDR2 YYNGEE. The length of the CDR3 is 13 residues.

V is TRBV7-9 and J is TRBJ2-7; 7 nucleotides align to TRBD1. J was trimmed by 0 bases and V by 5 bases; bases with no gene match: 4. The CDR3 contains 14 residues. From germline, CDR1 is SEHNR and CDR2 FQNEAQ (reference sequence). The CDR3 here is CASSRQGSSYEQYF. CDR3 nucleotides: TGTGCCAGCAGCCGACAGGGCAGCTCCTACGAGCAGTACTTC.

The DNA for the CDR3 is TGCGCCAGCAGCCAGACAGGAAACACAGATACGCAGTATTTT. This gives the protein CASSQTGNTDTQYF. J is TRBJ2-3 and V is TRBV4-3; D possibly corresponds to TRBD1 (6 bases). In germline, CDR1 is LGHNA, CDR2 YSLEER. The CDR3 spans 14 residues. V was cut by 3 bases and J by 2 bases, with 9 bases left in between.

A few counts support this clone. The rearrangement joins TRBV11-2 to TRBJ1-1, with 7 positions matching TRBD1. Trimming at V came to 5 bases and at J to 1 base, leaving 1 base not matched to a gene. Germline assignment: CDR1 SGHAT and CDR2 FQNNGV. The CDR3 is made up of 13 amino acids. The CDR3 is CASSGDRNTEAFF. CDR3 coding DNA: TGTGCCAGCAGCGGGGACAGGAACACTGAAGCTTTCTTT.

This clone was picked up one time. CDR3 sequence (DNA): TGTGCCTGGAGTCTCGGGACTAGTTTCGCCGGGGAGCTGTTTTTT. Residues: CAWSLGTSFAGELFF. The chain employs TRBV30 and TRBJ2-2, with 8 bases aligning to TRBD2. V lost 2 bases and J lost 6; bases outside the gene matches: 8. The germline V gene has CDR1 GTSNPN and CDR2 SVGIG (reference sequence). The CDR3 covers 15 residues.

The J gene is TRBJ2-1, the V gene TRBV29-1, with 10 positions matching TRBD2. After removal of 1 base from V and 5 bases from J, the junction contained 8 bases not matched to a gene. CDR1 and CDR2 (germline): SQVTM, ANQGSEA. The CDR3 runs to 16 residues. Here the CDR3 DNA reads TGCAGCGTTGAAGGGACTAGCGGTAGGGGGAACAATGAGCAGTTCTTC. Amino acids: CSVEGTSGRGNNEQFF.

The V and J genes are TRBV7-8 and TRBJ2-7, with 9 bases lining up with TRBD1. Germline V gives CDR1 SGHVS, CDR2 FQNEAQ. The junction had 8 bases not matched to a gene; V was cut back by 5 bases and J by 6 bases. There are 14 residues in the CDR3. The CDR3 DNA follows: TGTGCCAGCAGCGATGGGACAGGGTGGTCCGAGCAGTACTTC. It encodes CASSDGTGWSEQYF.

The rearrangement joins TRBV7-9 to TRBJ2-5; D uncertain. Gene TRBJ2-7 matches the end of the DNA better, so the J call may be wrong. Germline V gene sequence: CDR1 SEHNR, CDR2 FQNEAQ (reference sequence). The CDR3 covers 12 residues. The CDR3 bases are TGTGCCAGCAGCGTAACCCGCTACGAGCAGTACTTC. Its protein is CASSVTRYEQYF.

On this clone: Other nucleotide sequences from this sample produce the same CDR3. The chain is built from TRBV10-3 and TRBJ1-1; D perhaps matches TRBD1 (5 bases). This CDR3 has 14 residues. Trimming removed 2 bases at V and 3 bases at J, with 10 bases between. The germline V gene encodes CDR1 ENHRY and CDR2 SYGVKD. The CDR3 bases are TGTGCCATCAGTGAGAGAGGCAGGGACACTGAAGCTTTCTTT. Translated: CAISERGRDTEAFF.

The J gene is TRBJ1-2, the V gene TRBV6-4; 8 bases match TRBD1. With 2 bases clipped from V and 4 bases from J, the junction kept 0 bases outside the gene matches. Germline V gene lookup returns CDR1 MRHNA and CDR2 SNTAGT. The CDR3 is made up of 13 amino acids. The CDR3 is CASSDDRGYGYTF. As DNA, the CDR3 is TGTGCCAGCAGTGACGACAGGGGCTATGGCTACACCTTC.

In this sample, this clone turned up a few times. The chain uses TRBV6-5 and TRBJ1-3; D uncertain. Germline V gives CDR1 MNHEY, CDR2 SVGAGI. V lost 7 bases and J 0 bases, leaving 4 bases between the germline ends. CDR3 length equals 12 residues. In DNA, the CDR3 is TGTGCCAGCATCGGCTCTGGAAACACCATATATTTT. Amino acids: CASIGSGNTIYF.

As DNA, the CDR3 is TGTGCCAGCAGCTTTGACGGGGGAGCATACGAGCAGTACTTC. This sequence encodes CASSFDGGAYEQYF. The chain recombines TRBV11-2 with TRBJ2-7; D is possibly TRBD2 (6 bases). The CDR3 extends over 14 amino acids. From germline, CDR1 is SGHAT and CDR2 FQNNGV. V was shortened by 3 bases and J by 4 bases, with 13 bases between the two germline ends.

This clone was seen a few times. This chain links TRBV5-1 with TRBJ2-3; 9 bases align to TRBD1. The ends lost 0 bases at V and 6 bases at J; junction bases unmatched: 5. This CDR3 has 15 residues. CDR1 and CDR2 (germline): SGHRS, YFSETQ. The CDR3: CASSLDRGLTDTQYF. The CDR3 nucleotides read TGCGCCAGCAGCTTGGACAGGGGGCTCACTGATACGCAGTATTTT. Full variable domain (outside the CDR3, taken from reference TRBV5-1 and TRBJ2-3): KAGVTQTPRYLIKTRGQQVTLSCSPISGHRSVSWYQQTPGQGLQFLFEYFSETQRNKGNFPGRFSGRQFSNSRSEMNVSTLELGDSALYLCASSLDRGLTDTQYFGPGTRLTVL.

This clone has only one observation. The chain recombines TRBV7-2 with TRBJ2-5; no clear D gene. The ends were cut back, 5 bases at V and 3 bases at J, with 10 bases in the middle. CDR3 length equals 13 residues. The V gene's germline CDR1 is SGHTA and CDR2 FQGNSA. For the CDR3, the DNA is TGTGCCAGCAGCCGTGAGATAGAAGAGACCCAGTACTTC. This gives the protein CASSREIEETQYF.

The CDR3 protein is CASRTGGNEKLFF. The CDR3 nucleotides read TGTGCCAGCAGGACAGGGGGGAATGAAAAACTGTTTTTT. The chain carries TRBV2 and TRBJ1-4; 9 nucleotides align to TRBD1. V gave up 6 bases and J gave up 5 bases; unmatched junction bases: 1. CDR1 and CDR2 from the germline V gene are SNHLY and FYNNEI. This CDR3 has 13 residues.

This clone appeared a few times. The gene calls are TRBV28 and TRBJ2-5; 7 nucleotides match TRBD2. The CDR3 sequence is 14 residues long. The germline V gene encodes CDR1 MDHEN and CDR2 SYDVKM. V was pared by 8 bases and J by 2 bases, with 8 bases of the junction left unmatched. The DNA of the CDR3 is TGTGCCAGCGCGAATCCGGGACTACAAGAGACCCAGTACTTC. Its protein is CASANPGLQETQYF.